Included here is one TCR beta chain sequence, with context. Primers used in a second PCR of roughly 6 to 11 cycles were a sample-barcoded 5' primer and a J-beta primer mix. Each CDR3 protein is one row after TCRdb ran MiXCR on the 5' RACE reads. The table lists fewer than 2 million distinct CDR3 sequences, around 42% of them singletons. The donors, all healthy, were Caucasians living in Russia, aged about 6 to 90. The entry originates in a study of blood T cells in healthy people across ages. The germline gives CDR1 LNHDA, CDR2 SQIVND (reference sequence). The germline V and J ends were trimmed by 6 bases and 1 base, with 16 bases remaining between them. The CDR3 consists of 15 residues.

This TCR was recovered from a human donor in good health. The material sequenced was blood. V usage is TRBV19 and J usage is TRBJ2-7; TRBD1 is a possible D gene (5 bases). CDR3 coding DNA: TGTGCCAGTAGCACAGGTCTTTTCGGATCCTACGAGCAGTACTTC. Translation gives CASSTGLFGSYEQYF.